Included here is one T cell receptor (beta chain) sequence, with context. Its matching antigen is unknown. PRAID combined immunodeficiency and autoinflammation. V dropped 5 bases and J dropped 8; count of bases not matched to a gene: 12. Germline V gene lookup returns CDR1 MGHRA and CDR2 YSYEKL. The CDR3 is made up of 16 amino acids. These data belong to a study of stem cell transplantation in POMP-related autoinflammatory disease. Generated by immunoSEQ multiplex PCR, the TCRdb table keeps only in-frame clones and is missing some. Of some 33,000 clones listed, 80% to 90% are singletons. Points from the study as a whole: PRAID patients trended toward lower TRB diversity and higher clonality in all analyzed T-cell subsets. Fewer unique TRB V-J gene pairings were identified in patients with PRAID.

V usage is TRBV4-1 and J usage is TRBJ1-4, with TRBD1 matching over 9 bases. The clonotype comes from a human donor with POMP-related autoinflammation and immune dysregulation (PRAID). The input for sequencing was CD4+ T cells from PBMCs, taken before stem cell transplantation. The DNA of the CDR3 is TGCGCCAGCAGCTCATCTAAGGACAGGGGACACGAAAAACTGTTTTTT. Translated: CASSSSKDRGHEKLFF.